These T cell receptor beta chains were read from a single sample in a study of CD8 T cells in ankylosing spondylitis. One entry per CDR3 protein, called by TCRdb with MiXCR from the 5' RACE reads. The sample consists of about 300,000 distinct CDR3 sequences, 20% of them appearing once. The sample consisted of blood, either unsorted or a sorted T cell fraction (not recorded which). The receptors here all came from a female donor with ankylosing spondylitis or in good health (not recorded which). Both conserved end residues are part of each CDR3. The D gene is left open where the match is weak. Where a row states a size, it is once, few, many or the class of an expanded clone; other rows omit it.

abundance	j_gene	v_gene	d_gene	CDR3aa	CDR3nt
NA	TRBJ1-5	TRBV20-1	NA	CSAVLSNQPQHF	TGCAGTGCGGTCCTTAGCAATCAGCCCCAGCATTTT
NA	TRBJ2-4	TRBV14	NA	CASSQSGVKNIQYF	TGTGCCAGCAGCCAGTCCGGAGTCAAAAACATTCAGTACTTC
few	TRBJ2-7	TRBV28	TRBD1	CATQGSSYEQYF	TGTGCCACACAGGGGAGCTCCTACGAGCAGTACTTC
many	TRBJ2-1	TRBV5-6	NA	CASTWRHEQFF	TGTGCCAGCACCTGGCGGCATGAGCAGTTCTTC
NA	TRBJ2-5	TRBV7-9	NA	CASSFYGQGTPGLKETQYF	TGTGCCAGCAGCTTCTACGGACAGGGAACCCCGGGACTAAAAGAGACCCAGTACTTC
many	TRBJ2-3	TRBV7-2	NA	CASSFGMNRYTDTQYF	TGTGCCAGCAGCTTTGGAATGAACCGCTACACAGATACGCAGTATTTT
NA	TRBJ1-1	TRBV5-6	TRBD1	CASSPRDRAGTEAFF	TGTGCCAGCAGCCCCAGGGACAGGGCGGGAACTGAAGCTTTCTTT
NA	TRBJ1-1	TRBV29-1	NA	CSAGGGTEAFF	TGCAGCGCCGGGGGGGGAACTGAAGCTTTCTTT
NA	TRBJ2-7	TRBV27	NA	CASPRREGYEQYF	TGTGCCTCACCCCGGCGGGAAGGGTACGAGCAGTACTTC
few	TRBJ2-7	TRBV5-1	NA	CASSPVKGGPYEQYF	TGCGCCAGCAGCCCAGTCAAGGGCGGGCCTTACGAGCAGTACTTC
many	TRBJ2-1	TRBV7-3	NA	CASSLRGRNEQFF	TGTGCCAGCAGCTTAAGGGGAAGGAATGAGCAGTTCTTC
few	TRBJ2-1	TRBV3-1	TRBD1	CASSSGTGKFF	TGTGCCAGCAGTTCTGGGACAGGGAAGTTCTTC
many	TRBJ2-1	TRBV10-3	TRBD1	CATRGQGVTNEQFF	TGTGCCACCAGAGGACAGGGAGTAACCAATGAGCAGTTCTTC
NA	TRBJ1-1	TRBV25-1	NA	CASSGRLGGTEAFF	TGTGCCAGCAGTGGGCGGTTGGGGGGGACTGAAGCTTTCTTT
few	TRBJ1-2	TRBV20-1	NA	CSARGQGSYGYTF	TGCAGTGCCCGAGGGCAGGGTAGCTATGGCTACACCTTC
NA	TRBJ2-3	TRBV9	NA	CASSVANRDTQYF	TGTGCCAGCAGCGTAGCTAATAGGGATACGCAGTATTTT
NA	TRBJ1-4	TRBV12-3/TRBV12-4	NA	CASSYRARLFF	TGTGCCAGCAGTTATAGGGCCCGACTGTTTTTT
many	TRBJ2-7	TRBV20-1	NA	CSATQGSSYEQYF	TGCAGTGCCACTCAGGGGAGCTCCTACGAGCAGTACTTC
NA	TRBJ2-3	TRBV15	TRBD2	CATSRDYSGGRTDTQYF	TGTGCCACCAGCAGAGACTATTCGGGCGGGAGGACAGATACGCAGTATTTT
few	TRBJ2-1	TRBV7-7	NA	CASSLDGRGGSEQFF	TGTGCCAGCAGCTTAGATGGCAGGGGGGGGAGTGAGCAGTTCTTC
few	TRBJ2-6	TRBV7-2	TRBD1	CASSLVGQGPNVLTF	TGTGCCAGCAGCTTAGTGGGACAGGGGCCCAACGTCCTGACTTTC
few	TRBJ2-7	TRBV6-5	TRBD1	CASSKGQGNVYEQYF	TGTGCCAGCAGTAAGGGACAGGGTAATGTCTACGAGCAGTACTTC
many	TRBJ1-2	TRBV12-3/TRBV12-4	TRBD1	CASSSQGDYGYTF	TGTGCCAGCAGCTCACAGGGGGACTATGGCTACACCTTC
few	TRBJ2-7	TRBV20-1	TRBD2	CSASTSGRGYF	TGCAGTGCTTCCACTAGCGGGAGGGGGTACTTC
NA	TRBJ2-3	TRBV21-1	NA	CASSNLYPFRGWTDTQYF	TGTGCCAGCAGCAACCTTTATCCTTTCAGGGGATGGACAGATACGCAGTATTTT
few	TRBJ2-5	TRBV7-2	TRBD2	CASSYRRVAGRGETQYF	TGTGCCAGCAGCTACAGGAGGGTAGCGGGACGGGGGGAGACCCAGTACTTC
few	TRBJ2-3	TRBV20-1	NA	CSASLGRAGDTQYF	TGCAGTGCTAGCCTCGGACGGGCTGGAGATACGCAGTATTTT
many	TRBJ2-7	TRBV25-1	NA	CASSVGHTYYEQYF	TGTGCCAGCAGTGTCGGTCATACCTACTACGAGCAGTACTTC
NA	TRBJ1-5	TRBV3-1	TRBD1	CASSQDPPTGLNQPQHF	TGTGCCAGCAGCCAAGACCCCCCGACAGGGCTCAATCAGCCCCAGCATTTT
few	TRBJ2-7	TRBV6-2/TRBV6-3	NA	CASSYPARGRHGYEQYF	TGTGCCAGCAGTTACCCGGCGCGGGGTAGGCACGGGTACGAGCAGTACTTC
NA	TRBJ2-7	TRBV20-1	TRBD1	CSADRQGLPSYEQYF	TGCAGTGCGGACCGACAGGGCTTACCGTCCTACGAGCAGTACTTC
NA	TRBJ1-6	TRBV27	TRBD1	CASIFGMPGTGHNSPLHF	TGTGCCAGCATCTTCGGGATGCCGGGGACAGGGCACAATTCACCCCTCCACTTT
NA	TRBJ2-1	TRBV20-1	NA	CSASDRPYGQFF	TGCAGTGCTAGTGACAGACCTTATGGGCAGTTCTTC
many	TRBJ1-5	TRBV20-1	NA	CSATPGAPIFNQPQHF	TGCAGTGCGACCCCAGGGGCGCCAATATTCAATCAGCCCCAGCATTTT
NA	TRBJ2-1	TRBV3-1	NA	CASKPSQSSYNEQFF	TGTGCCAGCAAACCCAGCCAAAGCTCCTACAATGAGCAGTTCTTC
NA	TRBJ2-5	TRBV10-2	TRBD2	CASSRGDYPQETQYF	TGCGCCAGCAGTCGGGGGGACTACCCCCAAGAGACCCAGTACTTC
few	TRBJ2-2	TRBV29-1	TRBD1	CSVGYRGDTGELFF	TGCAGCGTTGGGTACAGGGGGGACACCGGGGAGCTGTTTTTT
NA	TRBJ2-7	TRBV20-1	TRBD1	CSATGTALREQYF	TGCAGTGCCACTGGGACAGCGCTACGGGAGCAGTACTTC
NA	TRBJ2-5	TRBV20-1	NA	CSARGGTGETQYF	TGCAGTGCTAGAGGAGGGACCGGAGAGACCCAGTACTTC
few	TRBJ2-7	TRBV7-2	NA	CASSFNRYEQYF	TGTGCCAGCAGCTTCAATAGGTACGAGCAGTACTTC